These 5 T cell receptor beta chains originate from one sample sequenced in a study of shared clonotypes between healthy human individuals. Sequencing was performed with immunoSEQ multiplex PCR; in TCRdb, only in-frame clones are kept and a portion is missing. The sample has about 1.1 million clones; about 80% are singletons. The sample comprised memory CD4+ T cells from PBMCs. The subset is: CD45RA-negative fraction. These TCRs come from a man between 18 and 29 years old in good health. Some clones in this sample may be carry-over from other donors' samples.

The chain couples TRBV7-2 to TRBJ2-7, with TRBD2 matching 11 bases. Germline loops: CDR1 SGHTA, CDR2 FQGNSA. The V gene end was trimmed by 1 base and the J gene end by 6 bases; junction bases not matched to a gene: 2. The CDR3 has 14 amino acids. CDR3 protein: CASSLDTSGSEQYF. CDR3 bases: TGTGCCAGCAGCTTAGATACTAGCGGGAGCGAGCAGTACTTC.

The rearrangement joins TRBV6-5 to TRBJ2-3; D is unclear. V dropped 0 bases and J dropped 8 bases, with 12 bases sitting between them. Germline loops: CDR1 MNHEY, CDR2 SVGAGI. The CDR3 has 14 residues. CDR3 sequence reads: CASSYSTPGGTQYF. The CDR3 DNA sequence: TGTGCCAGCAGTTACTCGACCCCAGGCGGTACGCAGTATTTT.

As regards this clone: Additional DNA sequences in this sample encode the identical CDR3. The rearrangement uses TRBV5-4 and TRBJ2-3; D assignment may be TRBD1 or TRBD2 (6 bases each). The CDR3 sequence is 14 residues long. Looked up from germline, CDR1 is SGHNT and CDR2 is YYREEE (reference sequence). Trimming left V 0 bases short and J 6 bases short, with 11 bases between. In nucleotides, the CDR3 is TGTGCCAGCAGCTTGGGGGGGGCCACGGATACGCAGTATTTT. It encodes CASSLGGATDTQYF.

In its sample, this clone was seen many times. This rearrangement joins TRBV11-2 to TRBJ1-2, with D maybe TRBD1 (5 bases). This CDR3 contains 13 residues. V gave up 4 bases and J gave up 4 bases, with 10 bases separating them. The germline gives CDR1 SGHAT, CDR2 FQNNGV. The CDR3 sequence is CASSSGQGYGYTF. The CDR3, as DNA: TGTGCCAGCAGCTCGGGGCAAGGCTATGGCTACACCTTC.

The V call is TRBV27, the J call TRBJ1-6, with 9 bases fitting TRBD1. Germline CDR1 MNHEY, CDR2 SMNVEV (reference sequence). This CDR3 comprises 15 residues. Trimming removed 4 bases from V and 8 bases from J; junction bases left unmatched: 6. The DNA of the CDR3 is TGTGCCAGCAGTTCCGGGACAGGGCGATATTCACCCCTCCACTTT. Translation gives CASSSGTGRYSPLHF.